This T cell receptor beta chain was recorded in a study of blood T cell repertoires in COVID-19. On the study more broadly: The United States, Italy and Spain were the sources of the acute and convalescent COVID-19 samples. From T cells, B-cell-depleted T cells, or PBMCs came the material, which was cDNA or gDNA.

Profiled with immunoSEQ multiplex PCR; TCRdb holds only in-frame clones, not every one. In the table there are about 350,000 clones, about 90% of which are singletons. Participants were aged 18 to 89 years from about two dozen US areas. The CDR3 is made up of 14 amino acids. Germline V gives CDR1 ENHRY, CDR2 SYGVKD. Trimming cost V 6 bases and J 5 bases, with 14 bases left between them. This TCR came from a woman aged 30 to 39 who had recovered from COVID-19. The sample was PBMCs or T cells enriched from blood (not recorded which). The J gene is TRBJ1-5, the V gene TRBV10-3, with D possibly being TRBD1 (5 bases). The DNA for the CDR3 is TGTGCCATCAGAGACCCAGGAGGGGATCAGCCCCAGCATTTT. This gives the protein CAIRDPGGDQPQHF.